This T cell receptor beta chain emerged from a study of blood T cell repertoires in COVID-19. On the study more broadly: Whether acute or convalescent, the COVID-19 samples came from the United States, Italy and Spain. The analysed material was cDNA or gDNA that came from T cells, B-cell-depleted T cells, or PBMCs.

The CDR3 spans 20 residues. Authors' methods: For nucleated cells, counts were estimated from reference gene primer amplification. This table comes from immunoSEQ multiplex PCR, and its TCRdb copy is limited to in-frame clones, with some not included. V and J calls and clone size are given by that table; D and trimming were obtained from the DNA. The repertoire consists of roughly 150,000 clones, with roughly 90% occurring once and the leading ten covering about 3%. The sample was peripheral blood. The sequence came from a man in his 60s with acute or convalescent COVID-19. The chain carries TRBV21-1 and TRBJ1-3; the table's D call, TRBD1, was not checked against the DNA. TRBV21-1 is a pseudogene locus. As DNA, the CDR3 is TGTGCCAGCAGCAAAGAAAGGCAGGGTCTATATTTGAGCTCTGGAAACACCATATATTTT. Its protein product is CASSKERQGLYLSSGNTIYF.